The 9 T cell receptor beta chains in this list originate from one sample, sequenced in a study of Graves' ophthalmopathy and Graves' hyperthyroidism. As the template, RNA transcripts were used to amplify TCR beta CDR3 regions. In the first round, RT-PCR was carried out with HTBI primers, and a multiplex PCR formed the second round. Each CDR3 protein is one row after TCRdb ran MiXCR on the multiplex PCR reads. The sample yields about 500,000 distinct CDR3 sequences, approximately 37% seen once. The sequencing sample was made of peripheral blood or thyroid tissue (not recorded which). The receptors were sampled from an adult man with Graves' hyperthyroidism.

With regard to this clonotype: Given a much more abundant clone one base away, this may be a read error. The J gene is TRBJ2-7, the V gene TRBV9, with 13 bases identical to TRBD2. The CDR3 has 18 amino acids. CDR1 and CDR2 from the germline V gene are SGDLS and YYNGEE. This CDR3 is CASSPLKSGLAGSYGQYF. The CDR3 DNA reads as TGTGCCAGCAGCCCCCTGAAATCGGGACTAGCGGGATCCTACGGGCAGTACTTC.

The rearrangement uses TRBV18 and TRBJ2-7; 10 bases agree with TRBD2. Germline assignment: CDR1 KGHSH and CDR2 LQKENI. The ends lost 2 bases at V and 3 bases at J; junction bases unmatched: 1. The CDR3 runs 14 residues. The CDR3 coding sequence is TGTGCCAGCTCACCAATAGCGGGAGGCTACGAGCAGTACTTC. It yields the protein CASSPIAGGYEQYF.

This clonotype was observed a handful of times. A much larger clone differs from this one at a single base, so this may be a read error. The chain couples TRBV24-1 to TRBJ2-2, with 9 positions matching TRBD2. Germline CDR1 reads KGHDR; CDR2 reads SFDVKD. The CDR3 contains 15 residues. The chain's CDR3 is CATSDAGTSPGELVF. DNA of the CDR3: TGTGCCACCAGTGATGCCGGGACTAGCCCCGGGGAGCTGGTTTTT.

This clonotype was seen repeatedly, ten times or more. V and J are TRBV7-9 and TRBJ2-5; D call uncertain. The V gene lost 3 bases and the J gene lost 3 bases, with 11 bases spanning the gap. Germline values: CDR1 SEHNR, CDR2 FQNEAQ (reference sequence). CDR3 size: 14 residues. The CDR3 region is CASSFAGIKETQYF. The CDR3 DNA reads TGTGCCAGCAGCTTTGCTGGGATTAAAGAGACCCAGTACTTC.

This chain connects TRBV20-1 to TRBJ1-1, with a weak D call TRBD1 (5 bases). Germline assignment: CDR1 DFQATT and CDR2 SNEGSKA (reference sequence). The CDR3 is 13 amino acids. The V end was cut by 6 bases, the J end by 0 bases, with 11 bases between. The chain's CDR3 is CSATTAMNTEAFF. DNA of the CDR3: TGCAGTGCCACGACAGCAATGAACACTGAAGCTTTCTTT.

This clonotype showed up many times. This chain links TRBV29-1 with TRBJ1-4; no clear D gene. V shed 1 base and J shed 8 bases, with 8 bases lying between them. In germline, CDR1 is SQVTM, CDR2 ANQGSEA. The CDR3 contains 12 residues. CDR3 nucleotides: TGCAGCGTTGAAGTCACTGGGGAAAAACTGTTTTTT. Translation: CSVEVTGEKLFF.

As to this clonotype: This sequence may be a read error, since a much larger clone differs from it by one base. Since no conserved phenylalanine or tryptophan closes the CDR3, a read error is the likely cause. V is TRBV16 and J is TRBJ1-6, with a possible D match to TRBD1 (6 bases). CDR3 length equals 15 residues. Germline CDR1 KGHSY, CDR2 FQNENV. Trimming stripped 8 bases from V and 9 bases from J, with 20 bases between. DNA of the CDR3: TGTGCCAGCCAACAAACGGGGGCTCGGCGTTCACCCCTCCACTCT. The encoded protein is CASQQTGARRSPLHS.

The sample holds many counts of this clonotype. V usage is TRBV5-1 and J usage is TRBJ1-2; D remains unclear. Looked up from germline, CDR1 is SGHRS and CDR2 is YFSETQ. This CDR3 has 11 residues. Deletions cut 3 bases from V and 8 bases from J, with 8 bases between. The CDR3 here is CASSSDAGYTF. As DNA, the CDR3 is TGCGCCAGCAGCTCCGACGCAGGCTACACCTTC.

The chain employs TRBV29-1 and TRBJ2-7, with D perhaps TRBD2 (6 bases). The J call may not be correct, given that the DNA end is closer to TRBJ2-5. The CDR3 is 12 amino acids. From germline, CDR1 is SQVTM and CDR2 ANQGSEA. The CDR3 sequence is CSPWGLGETQYF. As DNA, the CDR3 is TGCAGCCCCTGGGGACTCGGAGAGACCCAGTACTTC.